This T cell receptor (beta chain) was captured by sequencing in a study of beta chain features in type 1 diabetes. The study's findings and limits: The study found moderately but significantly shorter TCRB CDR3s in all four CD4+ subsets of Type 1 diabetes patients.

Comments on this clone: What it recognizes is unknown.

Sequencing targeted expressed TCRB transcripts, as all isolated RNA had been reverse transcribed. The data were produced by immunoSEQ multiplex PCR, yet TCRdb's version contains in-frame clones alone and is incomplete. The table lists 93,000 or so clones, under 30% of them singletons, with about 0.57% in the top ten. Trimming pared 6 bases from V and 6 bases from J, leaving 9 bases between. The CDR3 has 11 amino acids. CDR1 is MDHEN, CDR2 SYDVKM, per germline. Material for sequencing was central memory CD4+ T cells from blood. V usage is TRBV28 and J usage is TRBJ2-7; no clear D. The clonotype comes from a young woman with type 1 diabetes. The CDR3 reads CASSPFSEQYF. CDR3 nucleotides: TGTGCCAGCAGCCCCTTCTCCGAGCAGTACTTC.